The 24 T cell receptor beta chains below come from one sample, sequenced in a study of T cell changes during pregnancy in multiple sclerosis. Sequencing was performed with immunoSEQ multiplex PCR; in TCRdb, only in-frame clones are kept and a portion is missing. The repertoire has approximately 90,000 clones, approximately 89% of them found once; the top ten carry 0.9% to 0.95%. The specimen comprised peripheral blood, sampled before pregnancy. Source of these receptors: a female donor with multiple sclerosis, enrolled in a pregnancy study.

This sequence joins TRBV5-1 and TRBJ2-7; TRBD1 matches at 7 bases. The germline gives CDR1 SGHRS, CDR2 YFSETQ. V shed 5 bases and J 5 bases; nucleotides not matched to a gene: 13. This CDR3 comprises 15 residues. As DNA, the CDR3 is TGCGCCAGCAGTTTCTCGACAGGGATAGCCAACGAGCAGTACTTC. Amino acid sequence: CASSFSTGIANEQYF. Full variable domain (remainder filled in from reference TRBV5-1 and TRBJ2-7): KAGVTQTPRYLIKTRGQQVTLSCSPISGHRSVSWYQQTPGQGLQFLFEYFSETQRNKGNFPGRFSGRQFSNSRSEMNVSTLELGDSALYLCASSFSTGIANEQYFGPGTRLTVT.

This chain links TRBV7-2 with TRBJ2-5, with a possible D match to TRBD1 (6 bases). Germline CDR1 SGHTA, CDR2 FQGNSA. V lost 5 bases, J lost 5 bases, and 12 bases lay in between. The CDR3 totals 13 residues. The DNA of the CDR3 is TGTGCCAGCAGCCCCCTTCAGGGGGAGACCCAGTACTTC. It is translated as CASSPLQGETQYF.

Written as DNA, the CDR3 is TGTGCCAGCGGCACCACAGGGTTGAACACTGAAGCTTTCTTT. Encoded protein: CASGTTGLNTEAFF. The chain has TRBV6-6 and TRBJ1-1; D is perhaps TRBD1 (6 bases). The CDR3 is 14 residues long. V was clipped by 8 bases and J by 0 bases, with 13 bases between them. CDR1 and CDR2 from the germline V gene are MNHNY and SVGAGI (reference sequence).

The chain couples TRBV29-1 to TRBJ2-2; D unresolved. The germline CDR1 and CDR2 sequences are SQVTM and ANQGSEA. The V end lost 3 bases, the J end lost 0 bases, and 5 bases lay between the germline ends. This CDR3 is built from 13 residues. CDR3 sequence reads: CSVDRTNTGELFF. CDR3 DNA sequence: TGCAGCGTTGACAGGACGAACACCGGGGAGCTGTTTTTT.

This chain joins TRBV7-2 and TRBJ1-5; unclear D gene. V was cut by 5 bases and J by 1 base, with 12 bases left in between. The germline V gene has CDR1 SGHTA and CDR2 FQGNSA. The CDR3 covers 15 residues. The chain's CDR3 is CASSPRAQSNQPQHF. The DNA of the CDR3 is TGTGCCAGCAGCCCCCGTGCACAGAGCAATCAGCCCCAGCATTTT.

The genes are TRBV18 and TRBJ1-1; 10 bases fit TRBD1. V lost 5 bases and J lost 3; bases outside the gene matches: 3. Germline V gene sequence: CDR1 KGHSH, CDR2 LQKENI. The CDR3 is 14 residues long. The chain's CDR3 is CASSSGTGDTEAFF. CDR3 DNA sequence: TGTGCCAGCTCATCCGGGACAGGGGACACTGAAGCTTTCTTT.

As concerns this clone: The DNA is left out, because the CDR3 cannot be placed on it with certainty; the CDR3 is given as TCRdb lists it. The chain combines TRBV5-1 with TRBJ2-2; the D call of TRBD1 is as the table states it, not checked on the DNA. Germline lookup yields CDR1 SGHRS and CDR2 YFSETQ. Both ends counted, the CDR3 spans 18 residues. The CDR3: CASSLVGQGVRRAGELFF.

V and J are TRBV2 and TRBJ2-7, with 11 bases that match TRBD1. In germline, CDR1 is SNHLY, CDR2 FYNNEI. V dropped 7 bases and J dropped 6; count of bases not matched to a gene: 8. CDR3 size: 14 residues. CDR3 loop: CASTRGDRGVEQYF. CDR3 in DNA: TGTGCCAGCACCCGGGGGGACAGGGGGGTCGAGCAGTACTTC. Full variable domain (outside the CDR3, taken from reference TRBV2 and TRBJ2-7): EPEVTQTPSHQVTQMGQEVILRCVPISNHLYFYWYRQILGQKVEFLVSFYNNEISEKSEIFDDQFSVERPDGSNFTLKIRSTKLEDSAMYFCASTRGDRGVEQYFGPGTRLTVT.

The genes are TRBV7-3 and TRBJ2-2; no clear D. Trimming removed 5 bases at V and 6 bases at J, with 16 bases between. Germline V gives CDR1 SGHTA, CDR2 FQGTGA. This CDR3 has 15 residues. CDR3 coding DNA: TGTGCCAGCAGCCCGACTTCATCCCTCCCCGGGGAGCTGTTTTTT. Its protein is CASSPTSSLPGELFF. Together with reference TRBV7-3 and TRBJ2-2, the CDR3 gives the full variable domain: GAGVSQTPSNKVTEKGKYVELRCDPISGHTALYWYRQSLGQGPEFLIYFQGTGAADDSGLPNDRFFAVRPEGSVSTLKIQRTERGDSAVYLCASSPTSSLPGELFFGEGSRLTVL.

This clone was counted once. CDR3 sequence: CASSLEANSPLHF. The DNA of the CDR3 is TGTGCCAGCAGCTTAGAAGCTAATTCACCCCTCCACTTT. This rearrangement joins TRBV7-6 to TRBJ1-6; D remains ambiguous. Trimming removed 1 base from V and 6 bases from J, with 4 bases in between. The CDR3 spans 13 residues. Looked up from germline, CDR1 is SGHVS and CDR2 is FNYEAQ.

This clone has a handful of counts. This chain links TRBV7-8 with TRBJ2-1; the match to TRBD2 covers 15 bases. Germline CDR1 SGHVS, CDR2 FQNEAQ. The CDR3 has 15 amino acids. The V and J ends lost 6 bases and 8 bases, in that order; junction bases with no gene match: 5. The CDR3, as DNA: TGTGCCAGCAGGGGACTAGCGGGGGGATGGTATGAGCAGTTCTTC. It yields the protein CASRGLAGGWYEQFF.

The chain combines TRBV19 with TRBJ1-2, with a tentative D call TRBD1 (5 bases). CDR1 is LNHDA and CDR2 is SQIVND in the germline V gene (reference sequence). The V end was cut by 8 bases, the J end by 3 bases, with 13 bases between. The CDR3 extends over 13 amino acids. CDR3 nucleotides: TGTGCCAGTTGTCCGCAGACAGACTATGGCTACACCTTC. Amino acids: CASCPQTDYGYTF.

The rearrangement joins TRBV5-1 to TRBJ2-1; 8 bases are shared with TRBD1. Trimming cost V 4 bases and J 6 bases; bases outside gene matches: 12. The CDR3 spans 16 residues. Germline lookup yields CDR1 SGHRS and CDR2 YFSETQ. The CDR3 here is CASSRTGRASLNEQFF. DNA of the CDR3: TGCGCCAGCAGCAGGACAGGGCGGGCTAGTCTCAATGAGCAGTTCTTC.

The chain uses TRBV5-1 and TRBJ2-3; 7 nucleotides agree with TRBD2. CDR1 SGHRS and CDR2 YFSETQ come from the germline V gene. With V trimmed by 2 bases and J by 1 base, 1 base remained unmatched. CDR3 length: 14 amino acids. CDR3 bases: TGCGCCAGCAGCTTAACTAGCGGCACAGATACGCAGTATTTT. The encoded protein is CASSLTSGTDTQYF.

The chain is built from TRBV5-4 and TRBJ2-3; D is unclear. The CDR3 loop spans 15 amino acids. V was pared by 3 bases and J by 4 bases, with 15 bases between. Germline V CDR1 and CDR2: SGHNT, YYREEE (reference sequence). CDR3 residues: CASSSATAGPDTQYF. The CDR3 DNA reads TGTGCCAGCAGCTCGGCCACGGCTGGGCCAGATACGCAGTATTTT. The full variable domain, rest sourced from reference TRBV5-4 and TRBJ2-3, is ETGVTQSPTHLIKTRGQQVTLRCSSQSGHNTVSWYQQALGQGPQFIFQYYREEENGRGNFPPRFSGLQFPNYSSELNVNALELDDSALYLCASSSATAGPDTQYFGPGTRLTVL.

V is TRBV7-2 and J is TRBJ1-2, with D perhaps matching TRBD1 (5 bases). CDR1 and CDR2 (germline): SGHTA, FQGNSA. V was trimmed by 5 bases and J by 5 bases, leaving 12 bases between them. The CDR3 length is 13 residues. The CDR3 nucleotides read TGTGCCAGCAGCACACAGACAGATTATGGCTACACCTTC. Residues: CASSTQTDYGYTF.

The table lists this clone with a count of one. The rearrangement joins TRBV5-1 to TRBJ2-3, with 10 bases lining up with TRBD2. With 1 base clipped from V and 1 base from J, the junction kept 9 bases outside the gene matches. This CDR3 has 18 amino acids. Germline V gene data show CDR1 as SGHRS and CDR2 as YFSETQ. The CDR3 nucleotides are TGCGCCAGCAGCTTGTCCCCCCTAGCGGGGGTCCGCACAGATACGCAGTATTTT. Translated, it gives CASSLSPLAGVRTDTQYF.

The chain couples TRBV6-4 to TRBJ1-5, with D hard to call. This CDR3 region has 23 residues. V was shortened by 2 bases and J by 0 bases, with 32 bases between the two germline ends. Looked up from germline, CDR1 is MRHNA and CDR2 is SNTAGT. CDR3 nucleotide sequence: TGTGCCAGCAGTGACCCCTGGTCTAACTGCCCTCCAACCCCCTTGAATAGCAATCAGCCCCAGCATTTT. Translating it yields CASSDPWSNCPPTPLNSNQPQHF.

V usage is TRBV19 and J usage is TRBJ1-1, with TRBD1 matching over 8 bases. Germline CDR1 reads LNHDA; CDR2 reads SQIVND (reference sequence). CDR3 length equals 14 residues. The V and J ends lost 6 bases and 5 bases, in that order; junction bases with no gene match: 8. The CDR3 DNA reads TGTGCCAGTAGACTTCAGGGGGCGCGGACTGAAGCTTTCTTT. This encodes CASRLQGARTEAFF.

The chain combines TRBV18 with TRBJ2-2, with D perhaps matching TRBD1 (6 bases). V dropped 3 bases and J dropped 2 bases, with 10 bases sitting between them. CDR1 is KGHSH and CDR2 is LQKENI in the germline V gene. The CDR3 contains 15 residues. CDR3 coding DNA: TGTGCCAGCTCACCCGACAGGTCCAACACCGGGGAGCTGTTTTTT. It encodes CASSPDRSNTGELFF.

This chain links TRBV7-9 with TRBJ1-3; 8 bases are a match to TRBD1. V dropped 5 bases and J dropped 4; count of bases not matched to a gene: 1. CDR3 length: 13 residues. CDR1 is SEHNR, CDR2 FQNEAQ, per germline (reference sequence). The CDR3 protein is CASSRDRGNTIYF. DNA for the CDR3: TGTGCCAGCAGCCGGGACAGGGGAAACACCATATATTTT.

The CDR3 sequence: CSVLTGENEKLFF. The CDR3 DNA sequence: TGCAGCGTTCTCACAGGGGAGAATGAAAAACTGTTTTTT. V is TRBV29-1 and J is TRBJ1-4; 7 nucleotides line up with TRBD1. The CDR3 loop spans 13 amino acids. Germline V gives CDR1 SQVTM, CDR2 ANQGSEA. The ends lost 5 bases at V and 5 bases at J; junction bases unmatched: 5.

The chain recombines TRBV5-8 with TRBJ2-1; D is unclear. The CDR3 has 16 residues. Germline CDR1 SGHTS, CDR2 YDEGEE. Trimming removed 1 base at V and 0 bases at J, with 11 bases between. DNA for the CDR3: TGTGCCAGCAGCTTGTTCGTGTCAGGCTCCTACAATGAGCAGTTCTTC. It encodes CASSLFVSGSYNEQFF.

J is TRBJ2-5 and V is TRBV29-1; 9 bases line up with TRBD2. V was clipped by 5 bases and J by 2 bases; unmatched bases: 3. CDR1 and CDR2 (germline): SQVTM, ANQGSEA. The CDR3 loop spans 13 amino acids. The CDR3 coding sequence is TGCAGCGTTATGGCGGGGGGGCAAGAGACCCAGTACTTC. It translates to CSVMAGGQETQYF.